The source of this T cell receptor (beta chain) is a study of blood T cell repertoires in COVID-19. Across the whole study: T cells, B-cell-depleted T cells, or PBMCs supplied cDNA or gDNA.

In the source study's methods: Estimation of nucleated cell counts relied on the amplification of reference gene primers. Sequencing was performed with immunoSEQ multiplex PCR; in TCRdb, only in-frame clones are kept and a portion is missing. V, J and clone size reflect that table, while D and trimming were determined from the DNA. The profile shows about 230,000 clones, around 78% of them singletons. Sequenced material: peripheral blood. The clonotype originates from a woman aged 65 to 85 with active or convalescent COVID-19.

The CDR3 is CASSTQGSDGNTIYF. CDR3 sequence (DNA): TGCGCCAGCAGCACACAGGGATCGGATGGAAACACCATATATTTT. The chain links TRBV5-1 to TRBJ1-3, with a possible D match to TRBD1 (6 bases). The V and J ends lost 4 bases and 3 bases respectively, with 14 bases between them. Germline values: CDR1 SGHRS, CDR2 YFSETQ. The CDR3 has 15 residues.